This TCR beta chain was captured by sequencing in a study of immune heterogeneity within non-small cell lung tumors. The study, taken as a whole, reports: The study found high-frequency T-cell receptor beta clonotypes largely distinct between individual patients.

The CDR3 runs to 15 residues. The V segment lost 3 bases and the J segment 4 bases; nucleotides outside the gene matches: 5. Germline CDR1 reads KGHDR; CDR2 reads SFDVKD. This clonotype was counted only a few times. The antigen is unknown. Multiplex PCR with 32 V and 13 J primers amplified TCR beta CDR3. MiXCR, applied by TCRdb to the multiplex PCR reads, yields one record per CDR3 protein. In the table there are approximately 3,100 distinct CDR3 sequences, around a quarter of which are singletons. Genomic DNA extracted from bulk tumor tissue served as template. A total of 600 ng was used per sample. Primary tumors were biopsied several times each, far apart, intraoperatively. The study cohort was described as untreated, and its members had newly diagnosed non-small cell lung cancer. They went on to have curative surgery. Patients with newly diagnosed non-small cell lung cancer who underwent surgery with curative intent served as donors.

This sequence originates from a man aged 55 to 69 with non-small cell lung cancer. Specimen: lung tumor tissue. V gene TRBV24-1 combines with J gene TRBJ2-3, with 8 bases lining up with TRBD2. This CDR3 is CATSDRAGGADTQYF. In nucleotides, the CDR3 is TGTGCCACCAGTGATCGCGCGGGAGGTGCAGATACGCAGTATTTT.